This T cell receptor beta chain was sequenced in a study of blood T cell repertoires in COVID-19. Background on the study: The origin of the acute and convalescent COVID-19 samples was the United States, Italy and Spain. PBMCs, B-cell-depleted T cells, or T cells were the source of the cDNA or gDNA that made up the material.

This CDR3 comprises 13 residues. Looked up from germline, CDR1 is SGDLS and CDR2 is YYNGEE. Trimming cost V 0 bases and J 2 bases, with 6 bases left between them. Original data processing: Nucleated cell counts were estimated from reference gene primer amplification. Sequenced by immunoSEQ multiplex PCR; TCRdb stores in-frame clones only, minus some. The DNA gave D and trimming, while V, J and clone size come from that table. The table lists some 70,000 clones, 70% to 90% of them singletons. Input material: peripheral blood. This chain connects TRBV9 to TRBJ2-7; no reliable D call. The TCR originated in a woman aged 80 or older with active COVID-19. The CDR3 DNA sequence: TGTGCCAGCAGCGTAGGAGATACCTACGAGCAGTACTTC. Translating it yields CASSVGDTYEQYF.